This T cell receptor (beta chain) was recorded in a study of T cells in Graves' hyperthyroidism and ophthalmopathy. This clonotype was observed at least ten times. Using RNA transcripts as the source, TCR beta CDR3 regions were amplified. With the HTBI primer set, the TCR CDR3 went through a first round of RT-PCR. One entry per CDR3 protein, called by TCRdb with MiXCR from the multiplex PCR reads. The table shows around 350,000 distinct CDR3 sequences, with roughly 15% occurring only once. This CDR3 is 12 amino acids long. Per germline, CDR1 LGHDT and CDR2 YNNKEL (reference sequence). Between the trimmed V and J ends, which lost 1 base and 8 bases, there was a span of 5 bases.

V usage is TRBV3-1 and J usage is TRBJ1-4; no clear D gene. The specimen sequenced was blood. This receptor was taken from a young woman with Graves' ophthalmopathy. CDR3 sequence reads: CASSQAVEKLFF. The CDR3 DNA reads TGTGCCAGCAGCCAAGCGGTCGAAAAACTGTTTTTT. Based on the CDR3 plus reference TRBV3-1 and TRBJ1-4, the full variable domain is DTAVSQTPKYLVTQMGNDKSIKCEQNLGHDTMYWYKQDSKKFLKIMFSYNNKELIINETVPNRFSPKSPDKAHLNLHINSLELGDSAVYFCASSQAVEKLFFGSGTQLSVL.